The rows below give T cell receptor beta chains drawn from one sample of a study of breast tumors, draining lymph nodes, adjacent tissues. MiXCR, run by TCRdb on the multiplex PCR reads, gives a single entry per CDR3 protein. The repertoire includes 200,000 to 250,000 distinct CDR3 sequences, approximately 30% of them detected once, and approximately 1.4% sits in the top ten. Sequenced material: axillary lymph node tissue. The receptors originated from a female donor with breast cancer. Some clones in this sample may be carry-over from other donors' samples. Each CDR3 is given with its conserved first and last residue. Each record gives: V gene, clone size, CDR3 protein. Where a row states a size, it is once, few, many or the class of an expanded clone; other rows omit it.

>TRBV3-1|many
CASSQEASGNTIYF
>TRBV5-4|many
CASSRGLAGGPNTGELFF
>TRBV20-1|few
CSAQRTGMNTEAFF
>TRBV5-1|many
CASSSTGTGRGETQYF
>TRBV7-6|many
CASSFDLVEELFF
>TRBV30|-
CAWGARRTDYQPQHF
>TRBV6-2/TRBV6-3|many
CASRPSGRNTGELFF
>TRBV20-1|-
CSARREGPADTQYF
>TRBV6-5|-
CASSYWTNIRSEAFF
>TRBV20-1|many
CSGSHQETQYF
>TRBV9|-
CASSAHLRTDSTEAFF
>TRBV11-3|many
CASSLGDSPPGQDYEQYF
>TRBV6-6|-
CASTLPGGYRRSGNTF
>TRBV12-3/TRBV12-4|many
CASSLGTSGNNEQFF
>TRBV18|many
CASSPGGGSTDTQYF
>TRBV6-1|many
CASSERGPWDEQYF
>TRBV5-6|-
CASSSQGANEQFF
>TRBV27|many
CASGTQETQYF
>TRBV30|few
CAWRKGGNTEAFF
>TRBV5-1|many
CASSRSSGMSTDTQYF
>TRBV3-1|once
CAGSQDNPTTYNEQFF
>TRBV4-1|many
CASSQENRAEQYF
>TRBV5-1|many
CASSLGRGNSPLHF
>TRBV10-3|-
CTSSEGQERGYTF
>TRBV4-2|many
CASSQGRADNEQFF
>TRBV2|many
CATQRASGSKTQYF
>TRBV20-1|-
CSASPGGSSSEELFF
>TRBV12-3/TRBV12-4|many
CASSPGQDNSPLHF
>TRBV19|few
CASSTTGVMNTEAFF
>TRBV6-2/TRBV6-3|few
CASSHGGLADYNEQFF
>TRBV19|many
CASRLAGASTDTQYF